The T cell receptor beta chain described here comes from a study of identical twins. The germline V and J ends were trimmed by 11 bases and 0 bases, with 11 bases remaining between them. The CDR3 is made up of 14 amino acids. Per germline, CDR1 SGHTA and CDR2 FQGNSA. After template switching added a universal primer site, the resulting cDNA carried unique molecular identifiers. In TCRdb, the 5' RACE reads were re-called with MiXCR into one record per CDR3 protein. The data hold about 470,000 distinct CDR3 sequences, with roughly a quarter observed a single time. The sample holds a few counts of this clonotype. Its antigen is still unknown. Study-wide results and limits: Insertion counts were lower in abundant cord blood beta clonotypes, a trend that memory repertoires did not show.

This sample was also put to use in a study of T cells expressing NK-cell markers. From that study: Sorted CD3+CD56+NKG2C+, CD3+CD56+NKG2C- and CD3+CD56-NKG2C+ T-cell subsets were beta-chain profiled. Several of the experiments relied on an anti-gamma-delta TCR antibody so that only alpha-beta TCR T cells were sorted.

Source material: CD4+ T cells sorted from blood. The TCR was taken from a woman younger than 35 in good health. V usage is TRBV7-2 and J usage is TRBJ2-6; TRBD1 might be the D (6 bases). The CDR3 sequence is CAYREGSGANVLTF. CDR3 nucleotides: TGTGCCTACAGGGAAGGCTCTGGGGCCAACGTCCTGACTTTC. The full variable domain, completed using reference TRBV7-2 and TRBJ2-6, is GAGVSQSPSNKVTEKGKDVELRCDPISGHTALYWYRQSLGQGLEFLIYFQGNSAPDKSGLPSDRFSAERTGGSVSTLTIQRTQQEDSAVYLCAYREGSGANVLTFGAGSRLTVL.